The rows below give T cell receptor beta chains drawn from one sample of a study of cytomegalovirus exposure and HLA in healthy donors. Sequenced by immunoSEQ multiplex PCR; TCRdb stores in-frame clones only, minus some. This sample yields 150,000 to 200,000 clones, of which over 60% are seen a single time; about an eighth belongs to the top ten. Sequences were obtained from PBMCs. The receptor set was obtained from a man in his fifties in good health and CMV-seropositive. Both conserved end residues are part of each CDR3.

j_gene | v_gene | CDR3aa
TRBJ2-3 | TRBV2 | CATLAPTDTQYF
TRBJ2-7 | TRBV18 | CASSPGQVSSYEQYF
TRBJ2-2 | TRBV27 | CASSFNRGLTGELFF
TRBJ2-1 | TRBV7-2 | CASSLGTLGGKNNEQFF
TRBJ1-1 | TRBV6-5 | CASSYGSGRGVEAFF
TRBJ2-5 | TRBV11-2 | CASSGRGETQYF
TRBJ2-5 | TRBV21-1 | CASSRGQGWQTQYF
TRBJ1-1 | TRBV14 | CASSQGSGTGPNTEAFF
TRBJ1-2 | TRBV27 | CASSPTAGWTGYTF
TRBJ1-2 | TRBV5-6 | CASSLSGQSYGYTF
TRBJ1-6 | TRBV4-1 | CASSLTGQGSPLHF
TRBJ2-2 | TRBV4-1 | CASSQESGVPGELFF